This TCR beta chain is drawn from a study of T-cell reconstitution after alpha-beta-depleted transplantation in children. TCRbeta library construction was performed incorporating unique molecular identifiers. One entry per CDR3 protein results from TCRdb running MiXCR on the PCR reads. The table lists 300,000 or so distinct CDR3 sequences, roughly 9.5% of them singletons. Germline V gene data show CDR1 as DFQATT and CDR2 as SNEGSKA (reference sequence). The CDR3 runs to 15 residues. Trimming shortened V by 1 base and J by 3 bases, and 16 bases separated the two germline ends. The clonotype was recovered from a human donor who donated a stem cell graft to a child with SCID. This specimen consisted of PBMCs from the stem cell graft donor, obtained from the stem cell graft. The chain is built from TRBV20-1 and TRBJ2-7, with D tentatively TRBD1 (6 bases). The CDR3: CSARGYRDIYYEQYF. The CDR3 DNA reads TGCAGTGCTAGAGGATACCGGGACATTTACTACGAGCAGTACTTC.